This TCR beta chain was recovered during a study of T cell repertoires in cytomegalovirus infection. Study as a whole: Recently identified HLA-C-restricted CMV epitopes were among the peptides used.

TCRdb reanalysed the reads using MiXCR and keeps one entry per CDR3 protein. In the table there are 62,000 or so distinct CDR3 sequences, 20% of which are singletons. About this clonotype: Its matching antigen is unknown.

Study-level findings and limits: Totalled public TCR beta family frequency picked out people who carried CMV plus the relevant HLA. CMV-specific TCR beta clonotypes restricted by HLA-C dominated the ex vivo response.

The source material was CD8+ T cells from cultured PBMCs, sampled from culture after CMV antigen stimulation. The receptor comes from a human donor in good health (CMV status not recorded). Some clones in this sample may be carry-over from other donors' samples.

CDR3 in DNA: TGTGCCAGCAACCCTAGGGTCGTGCGCACTGAAGCTTTCTTT. Its protein is CASNPRVVRTEAFF. V and J are TRBV5-8 and TRBJ1-1; D gene ambiguous. CDR3 length: 14 residues. The germline V gene has CDR1 SGHTS and CDR2 YDEGEE. V shed 6 bases and J shed 4 bases, with 16 bases lying between them. Full variable domain (outside the CDR3, taken from reference TRBV5-8 and TRBJ1-1): EAGVTQSPTHLIKTRGQQATLRCSPISGHTSVYWYQQALGLGLQFLLWYDEGEERNRGNFPPRFSGRQFPNYSSELNVNALELEDSALYLCASNPRVVRTEAFFGQGTRLTVV.